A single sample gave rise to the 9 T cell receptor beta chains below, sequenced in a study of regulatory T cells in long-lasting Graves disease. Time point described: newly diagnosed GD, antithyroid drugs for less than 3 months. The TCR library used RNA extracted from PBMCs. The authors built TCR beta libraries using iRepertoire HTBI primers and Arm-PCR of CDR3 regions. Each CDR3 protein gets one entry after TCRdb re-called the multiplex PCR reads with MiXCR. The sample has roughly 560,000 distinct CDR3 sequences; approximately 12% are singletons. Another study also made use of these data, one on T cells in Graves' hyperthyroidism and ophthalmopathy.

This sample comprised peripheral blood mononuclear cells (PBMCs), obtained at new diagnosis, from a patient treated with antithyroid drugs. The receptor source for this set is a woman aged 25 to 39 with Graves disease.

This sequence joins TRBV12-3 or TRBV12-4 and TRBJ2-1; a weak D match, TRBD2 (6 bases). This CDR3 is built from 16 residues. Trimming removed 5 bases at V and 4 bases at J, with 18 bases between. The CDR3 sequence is CASSPHSLARYNEQFF. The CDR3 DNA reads TGTGCCAGCAGTCCCCACTCGCTAGCGCGATACAATGAGCAGTTCTTC.

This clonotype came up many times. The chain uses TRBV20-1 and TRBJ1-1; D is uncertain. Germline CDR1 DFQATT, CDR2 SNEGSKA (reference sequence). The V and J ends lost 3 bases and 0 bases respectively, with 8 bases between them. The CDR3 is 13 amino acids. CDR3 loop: CSASLVMNTEAFF. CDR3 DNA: TGCAGTGCTAGTTTGGTGATGAACACTGAAGCTTTCTTT.

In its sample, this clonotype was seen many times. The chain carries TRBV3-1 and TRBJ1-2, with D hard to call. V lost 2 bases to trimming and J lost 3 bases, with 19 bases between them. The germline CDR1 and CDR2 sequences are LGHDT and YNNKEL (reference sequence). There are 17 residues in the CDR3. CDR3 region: CASSQRRFAATYYGYTF. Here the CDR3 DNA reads TGTGCCAGCAGCCAACGACGATTTGCAGCCACCTACTATGGCTACACCTTC. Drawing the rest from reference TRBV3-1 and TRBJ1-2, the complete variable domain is DTAVSQTPKYLVTQMGNDKSIKCEQNLGHDTMYWYKQDSKKFLKIMFSYNNKELIINETVPNRFSPKSPDKAHLNLHINSLELGDSAVYFCASSQRRFAATYYGYTFGSGTRLTVV.

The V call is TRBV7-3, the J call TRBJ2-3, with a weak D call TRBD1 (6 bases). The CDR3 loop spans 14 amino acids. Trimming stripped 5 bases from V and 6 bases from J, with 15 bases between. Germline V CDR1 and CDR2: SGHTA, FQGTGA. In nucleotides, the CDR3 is TGTGCCAGCAGCCCGACAGGATTCACGGATACGCAGTATTTT. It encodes CASSPTGFTDTQYF.

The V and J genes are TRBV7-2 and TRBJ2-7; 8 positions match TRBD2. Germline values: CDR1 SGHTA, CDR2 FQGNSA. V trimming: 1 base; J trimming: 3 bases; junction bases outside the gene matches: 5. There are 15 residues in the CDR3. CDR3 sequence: CASSLGLAYLYEQYF. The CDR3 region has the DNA TGTGCCAGCAGCTTAGGACTAGCGTACCTCTACGAGCAGTACTTC.

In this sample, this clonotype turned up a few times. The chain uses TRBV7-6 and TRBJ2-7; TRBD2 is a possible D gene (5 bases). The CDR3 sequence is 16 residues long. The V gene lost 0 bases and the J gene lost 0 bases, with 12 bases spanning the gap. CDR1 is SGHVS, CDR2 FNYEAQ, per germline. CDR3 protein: CASSLASGGGSYEQYF. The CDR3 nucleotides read TGTGCCAGCAGCTTAGCTTCTGGCGGAGGCTCCTACGAGCAGTACTTC.

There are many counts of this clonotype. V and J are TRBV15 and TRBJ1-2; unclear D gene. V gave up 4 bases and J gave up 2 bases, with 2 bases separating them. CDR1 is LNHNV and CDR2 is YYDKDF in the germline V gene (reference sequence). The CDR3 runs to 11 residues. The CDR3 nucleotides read TGTGCCACCAGCAACAACTATGGCTACACCTTC. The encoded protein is CATSNNYGYTF.

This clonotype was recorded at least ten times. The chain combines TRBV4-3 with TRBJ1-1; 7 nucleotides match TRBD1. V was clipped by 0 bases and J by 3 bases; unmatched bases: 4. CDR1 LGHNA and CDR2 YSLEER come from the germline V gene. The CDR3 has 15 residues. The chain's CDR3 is CASSQDYTGDTEAFF. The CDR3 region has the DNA TGCGCCAGCAGCCAAGATTATACAGGGGACACTGAAGCTTTCTTT.

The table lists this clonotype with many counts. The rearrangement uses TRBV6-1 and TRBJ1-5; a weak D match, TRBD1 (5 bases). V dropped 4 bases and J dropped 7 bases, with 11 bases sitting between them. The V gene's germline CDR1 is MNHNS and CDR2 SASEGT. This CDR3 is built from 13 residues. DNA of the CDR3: TGTGCCAGCAGTGGGGGGGGAAGGCAGCCCCAGCATTTT. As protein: CASSGGGRQPQHF.